One sample yielded the 31 T cell receptor beta chains listed below, sequenced in a study of T-cell reconstitution after alpha-beta-depleted transplantation in children. Unique molecular identifiers were built into the TCRbeta library. TCRdb processed the PCR reads anew with MiXCR; each CDR3 protein has one entry. The sample shows around 490,000 distinct CDR3 sequences, over 10% of them seen only once. The material sequenced was PBMCs, mostly from graft donor cells, taken 180 days after TCRalphabeta/CD19-depleted stem cell transplant. These receptors were collected from a female patient aged 2 to 10 who had a stem cell transplant for aplastic anemia, so the T cells may come from the graft donor.

V and J are TRBV4-1 and TRBJ2-2; 8 bases fit TRBD2. The junction had 7 bases not matched to a gene; V was cut back by 5 bases and J by 5 bases. The CDR3 is 15 amino acids. Germline CDR1 is MGHRA and CDR2 is YSYEKL. CDR3 sequence: CASSVSGSFTGELFF. Written as DNA, the CDR3 is TGCGCCAGCAGCGTAAGCGGGAGTTTTACCGGGGAGCTGTTTTTT.

The chain combines TRBV12-2 with TRBJ2-7; the table's D call, TRBD2, was not checked against the DNA. TRBV12-2 is a listed pseudogene. The CDR3 contains 15 residues. Written as DNA, the CDR3 is TGTGCAAGTCGCCCTCTAGCGGGCCTCGTCTCCGAGCAGTACTTC. Translated: CASRPLAGLVSEQYF.

The genes are TRBV29-1 and TRBJ2-1; possible D gene TRBD2, 6 bases. The CDR3 totals 13 residues. The V end lost 7 bases, the J end lost 3 bases, and 13 bases lay between the germline ends. Germline assignment: CDR1 SQVTM and CDR2 ANQGSEA. CDR3 sequence (DNA): TGCAGCGCCGCTAGCGAGCTCTACAATGAGCAGTTCTTC. It translates to CSAASELYNEQFF.

This clonotype was detected a few times. The gene calls are TRBV28 and TRBJ2-7, with TRBD2 as a possible D gene (6 bases). The germline V and J ends were trimmed by 4 bases and 2 bases, with 18 bases remaining between them. Germline values: CDR1 MDHEN, CDR2 SYDVKM. The CDR3 is 16 amino acids. The CDR3 DNA reads TGTGCCAGCAGTTCCTCCAGTTCTAGCGAGACCTACGAGCAGTACTTC. The encoded protein is CASSSSSSSETYEQYF.

The gene calls are TRBV6-1 and TRBJ2-7, with 9 bases identical to TRBD1. The V segment lost 5 bases and the J segment 5 bases; nucleotides outside the gene matches: 16. The CDR3 is 17 residues long. Germline values: CDR1 MNHNS, CDR2 SASEGT. Written as DNA, the CDR3 is TGTGCCAGCAGTAAACCTTCCTCGGGGACAGGGAAACACGAGCAGTACTTC. Its protein is CASSKPSSGTGKHEQYF.

This clonotype was observed a handful of times. The chain uses TRBV7-8 and TRBJ2-3, with 7 bases identical to TRBD2. Germline values: CDR1 SGHVS, CDR2 FQNEAQ. The CDR3 loop spans 19 amino acids. Trimming cost V 2 bases and J 2 bases; bases outside gene matches: 16. The CDR3 loop reads CASSLRPPTRAGSTDTQYF. Written as DNA, the CDR3 is TGTGCCAGCAGCTTACGACCCCCCACTAGAGCGGGGTCCACAGATACGCAGTATTTT.

The chain combines TRBV7-2 with TRBJ1-2; D remains unclear. The CDR3 consists of 12 residues. The germline CDR1 and CDR2 sequences are SGHTA and FQGNSA. Trimming pared 1 base from V and 3 bases from J, leaving 3 bases between. The DNA of the CDR3 is TGTGCCAGCAGCTTAGTGGACTATGGCTACACCTTC. Protein sequence: CASSLVDYGYTF.

V usage is TRBV20-1 and J usage is TRBJ1-1, with 8 bases that match TRBD1. Germline values: CDR1 DFQATT, CDR2 SNEGSKA (reference sequence). The CDR3 totals 17 residues. The V segment lost 0 bases and the J segment 5 bases; nucleotides outside the gene matches: 14. The CDR3, as DNA: TGCAGTGCTAGAGATTGGCGCGGACAGGGAATTTGGACTGAAGCTTTCTTT. It is translated as CSARDWRGQGIWTEAFF.

The rearrangement links TRBV13 to TRBJ2-7; D may be TRBD2 (5 bases). Germline V lookup: CDR1 PRHDT, CDR2 FYEKMQ (reference sequence). V lost 3 bases and J lost 6, with 9 bases in between. The CDR3 extends over 12 amino acids. The DNA of the CDR3 is TGTGCCAGCAGCTTTGGACGGGGCGAGCAGTACGTC. This encodes CASSFGRGEQYV.

The chain joins TRBV29-1 to TRBJ2-1; 7 bases agree with TRBD2. The CDR3 covers 14 residues. J was trimmed by 4 bases and V by 8 bases; bases with no gene match: 11. CDR1 is SQVTM, CDR2 ANQGSEA, per germline. The CDR3 nucleotides are TGCAGCTTATTAGCGGGCCCCCCGTACAATGAGCAGTTCTTC. It codes for CSLLAGPPYNEQFF.

This clonotype was seen repeatedly, ten times or more. This rearrangement joins TRBV7-3 to TRBJ2-1; D ambiguous. The CDR3 totals 14 residues. The V gene lost 5 bases and the J gene lost 8 bases, with 16 bases spanning the gap. Germline CDR1 reads SGHTA; CDR2 reads FQGTGA. This chain's CDR3 is CASSPGFLEDEQFF. CDR3 coding DNA: TGTGCCAGCAGCCCTGGCTTCCTCGAGGATGAGCAGTTCTTC. The entire variable domain, with the rest obtained from reference TRBV7-3 and TRBJ2-1, is as follows: GAGVSQTPSNKVTEKGKYVELRCDPISGHTALYWYRQSLGQGPEFLIYFQGTGAADDSGLPNDRFFAVRPEGSVSTLKIQRTERGDSAVYLCASSPGFLEDEQFFGPGTRLTVL.

This clonotype has only a few counts. The chain carries TRBV20-1 and TRBJ1-3; D is unclear. This CDR3 contains 12 residues. Germline V gene data show CDR1 as DFQATT and CDR2 as SNEGSKA (reference sequence). Trimming pared 1 base from V and 4 bases from J, leaving 5 bases between. The CDR3, as DNA: TGCAGTGCTAGAGGCCAGGGAAACACCATATATTTT. This sequence encodes CSARGQGNTIYF.

The rearrangement uses TRBV7-9 and TRBJ1-2; 8 bases are shared with TRBD1. The CDR3 runs 17 residues. Germline CDR1 reads SEHNR; CDR2 reads FQNEAQ (reference sequence). The V gene end was trimmed by 5 bases and the J gene end by 3 bases; junction bases not matched to a gene: 14. The CDR3 DNA is TGTGCCAGCAGCCTCCGGACAGGGAGAATCGATGACTATGGCTACACCTTC. The encoded protein is CASSLRTGRIDDYGYTF.

This clonotype came up many times. V usage is TRBV28 and J usage is TRBJ1-2; 8 bases fit TRBD1. The CDR3 runs to 12 residues. Germline CDR1 reads MDHEN; CDR2 reads SYDVKM. V shed 5 bases, J shed 4 bases, and the junction held 0 bases outside the gene matches. The CDR3 reads CASSTGGYGYTF. CDR3 in DNA: TGTGCCAGCAGTACAGGGGGCTATGGCTACACCTTC.

Ten or more counts support this clonotype. The chain carries TRBV4-2 and TRBJ1-4; 7 nucleotides line up with TRBD1. The CDR3 runs 15 residues. Germline V CDR1 and CDR2: LGHNA, YNFKEQ. With 3 bases clipped from V and 4 bases from J, the junction kept 5 bases outside the gene matches. This CDR3 reads CASSQEDRNNEKLFF. CDR3 DNA: TGTGCCAGCAGCCAGGAGGACAGGAATAATGAAAAACTGTTTTTT.

The gene calls are TRBV18 and TRBJ1-2, with D maybe TRBD1 (6 bases). Per germline, CDR1 KGHSH and CDR2 LQKENI. The ends were cut back, 1 base at V and 8 bases at J, with 11 bases in the middle. The CDR3 is 13 amino acids. The DNA for the CDR3 is TGTGCCAGCTCACCACGCAGGGGTGGCGGCTACACCTTC. This sequence encodes CASSPRRGGGYTF.

The chain uses TRBV6-5 and TRBJ2-3, with TRBD1 identical over 9 bases. Germline values: CDR1 MNHEY, CDR2 SVGAGI. This CDR3 spans 16 amino acids. The junction had 3 bases not matched to a gene; V was cut back by 2 bases and J by 0 bases. In DNA form, the CDR3 reads TGTGCCAGCAGTTACCCGGGACAGGGTAGCACAGATACGCAGTATTTT. This codes for CASSYPGQGSTDTQYF.

This clonotype was detected only a few times. This sequence joins TRBV15 and TRBJ1-3; D remains ambiguous. CDR3 size: 17 residues. Germline lookup yields CDR1 LNHNV and CDR2 YYDKDF (reference sequence). Between the trimmed V and J ends, which lost 3 bases and 0 bases, there was a span of 15 bases. CDR3 region: CATSSLLGGYSGNTIYF. The CDR3 DNA follows: TGTGCCACCAGCAGCCTGTTGGGCGGATACTCTGGAAACACCATATATTTT.

This clonotype appeared once. The V gene is TRBV11-1, the J gene TRBJ2-1, with a tentative D call TRBD2 (6 bases). The CDR3 extends over 13 amino acids. The V end lost 6 bases, the J end lost 9 bases, and 15 bases lay between the germline ends. The germline V gene encodes CDR1 SGHAT and CDR2 FQDESV (reference sequence). CDR3 in amino acids: CASRPPRGGEQFF. The CDR3 bases are TGTGCCAGCAGACCCCCGAGGGGAGGTGAGCAGTTCTTC.

At least ten counts were recorded for this clonotype. Here the CDR3 DNA reads TGTGCCAGCAGTCCTCCTTGGAGGGCAACCTACGAGCAGTACTTC. Encoded protein: CASSPPWRATYEQYF. This chain joins TRBV28 and TRBJ2-7; perhaps TRBD2 as D (6 bases). Germline CDR1 reads MDHEN; CDR2 reads SYDVKM. The CDR3 runs 15 residues. The V end lost 5 bases, the J end lost 2 bases, and 16 bases lay between the germline ends.

There are a few counts of this clonotype. The chain couples TRBV7-2 to TRBJ1-4; D is perhaps TRBD1 (6 bases). The ends were cut back, 6 bases at V and 0 bases at J, with 11 bases in the middle. Germline V lookup: CDR1 SGHTA, CDR2 FQGNSA. The CDR3 spans 15 residues. CDR3 DNA sequence: TGTGCCAGCAGATCCGACAGGCCAACTAATGAAAAACTGTTTTTT. It specifies CASRSDRPTNEKLFF.

This clonotype was found a few times. The CDR3 protein is CSAFGESGANTGELFF. CDR3 sequence (DNA): TGCAGTGCTTTTGGGGAGAGCGGAGCGAACACCGGGGAGCTGTTTTTT. The chain combines TRBV20-1 with TRBJ2-2, with D perhaps matching TRBD2 (5 bases). This CDR3 has 16 amino acids. Germline V lookup: CDR1 DFQATT, CDR2 SNEGSKA (reference sequence). V was shortened by 5 bases and J by 0 bases, with 16 bases between the two germline ends.

A few counts support this clonotype. The chain couples TRBV27 to TRBJ2-3, with 7 bases that match TRBD2. With V trimmed by 3 bases and J by 2 bases, 8 bases remained unmatched. CDR1 is MNHEY, CDR2 SMNVEV, per germline (reference sequence). The CDR3 extends over 16 amino acids. This CDR3 reads CASSLGLAVDTDTQYF. The CDR3 region has the DNA TGTGCCAGCAGTTTGGGGCTAGCGGTCGACACAGATACGCAGTATTTT.

The chain uses TRBV6-5 and TRBJ2-2; no reliable D call. Between the trimmed V and J ends, which lost 7 bases and 2 bases, there was a span of 14 bases. This CDR3 contains 15 residues. CDR1 and CDR2 from the germline V gene are MNHEY and SVGAGI. This chain's CDR3 is CASTLATGNTGELFF. CDR3 nucleotides: TGTGCCAGCACTTTGGCAACGGGTAACACCGGGGAGCTGTTTTTT.

This clonotype was recorded a few times. The chain recombines TRBV6-5 with TRBJ1-4; unclear D gene. Per germline, CDR1 MNHEY and CDR2 SVGAGI. V gave up 2 bases and J gave up 8 bases, with 9 bases separating them. The CDR3 totals 13 residues. The CDR3 coding sequence is TGTGCCAGCAGTTACCACGGGTCCGAAAAACTGTTTTTT. Encoded protein: CASSYHGSEKLFF.

There are a few counts of this clonotype. The V call is TRBV12-3 or TRBV12-4, the J call TRBJ2-1; D perhaps matches TRBD1 (6 bases). Trimming stripped 1 base from V and 2 bases from J, with 15 bases between. The length of the CDR3 is 17 residues. CDR3 in DNA: TGTGCCAGCAGTTTAGGGAGACAGGTAATAGCCTACAATGAGCAGTTCTTC. Its protein is CASSLGRQVIAYNEQFF.

The chain joins TRBV5-6 to TRBJ2-7, with TRBD1 as a possible D gene (6 bases). Germline V CDR1 and CDR2: SGHDT, YYEEEE. The CDR3 extends over 16 amino acids. V was pared by 4 bases and J by 3 bases, with 20 bases between. In DNA, the CDR3 is TGTGCCAGCAGCCCCGATGGGGACATCGGGGTCTACGAGCAGTACTTC. This translates into CASSPDGDIGVYEQYF.

This clonotype was counted between two and nine times. The rearrangement links TRBV12-5 to TRBJ1-2, with a possible D match to TRBD1 (6 bases). V lost 6 bases and J 1 base, leaving 9 bases between the germline ends. This CDR3 has 13 residues. Per the germline V gene, CDR1 is LGHNT and CDR2 is FRNRAP. This CDR3 reads CASGKQGNYGYTF. The CDR3 DNA reads TGTGCTAGTGGGAAACAGGGTAACTATGGCTACACCTTC.

The chain uses TRBV3-1 and TRBJ2-3, with D uncertain. The V gene's germline CDR1 is LGHDT and CDR2 YNNKEL (reference sequence). The length of the CDR3 is 16 residues. Trimming removed 1 base from V and 5 bases from J, with 16 bases in between. The CDR3 reads CASSQVPLGPQDTQYF. CDR3 coding DNA: TGTGCCAGCAGCCAAGTACCTCTAGGGCCCCAAGATACGCAGTATTTT.

V gene TRBV20-1 combines with J gene TRBJ2-4, with D possibly being TRBD2 (6 bases). The germline V and J ends were trimmed by 6 bases and 1 base, with 16 bases remaining between them. The CDR3 extends over 15 amino acids. CDR1 and CDR2 from the germline V gene are DFQATT and SNEGSKA (reference sequence). The CDR3 is CSAPRGMAAKNIQYF. DNA for the CDR3: TGCAGTGCCCCCCGGGGGATGGCGGCCAAAAACATTCAGTACTTC.

V is TRBV28 and J is TRBJ1-1; 12 nucleotides align to TRBD1. The V segment lost 6 bases and the J segment 2 bases; nucleotides outside the gene matches: 4. This CDR3 has 15 residues. Germline V CDR1 and CDR2: MDHEN, SYDVKM. The CDR3 DNA reads TGTGCCAGCAGAGGCGGGACAGGGGGCAACACTGAAGCTTTCTTT. As protein: CASRGGTGGNTEAFF.